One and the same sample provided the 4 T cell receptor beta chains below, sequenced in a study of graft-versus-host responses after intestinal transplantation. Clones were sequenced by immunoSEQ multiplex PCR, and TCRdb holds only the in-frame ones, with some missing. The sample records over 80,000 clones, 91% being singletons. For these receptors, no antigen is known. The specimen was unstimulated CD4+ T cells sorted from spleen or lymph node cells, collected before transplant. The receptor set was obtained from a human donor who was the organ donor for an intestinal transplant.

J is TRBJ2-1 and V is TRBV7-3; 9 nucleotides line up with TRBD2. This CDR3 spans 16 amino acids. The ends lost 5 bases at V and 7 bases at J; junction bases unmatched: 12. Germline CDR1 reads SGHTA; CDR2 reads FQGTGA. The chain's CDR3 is CASSPSSSGVMNEQFF. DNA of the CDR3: TGTGCCAGCAGCCCCTCGTCTAGCGGGGTTATGAATGAGCAGTTCTTC.

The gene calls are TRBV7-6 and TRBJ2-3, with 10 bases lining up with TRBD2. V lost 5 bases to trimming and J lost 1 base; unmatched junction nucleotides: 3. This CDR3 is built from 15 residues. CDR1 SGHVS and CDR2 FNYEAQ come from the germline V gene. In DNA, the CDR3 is TGTGCCAGCAGCCAAGGGACTAGCGGCACAGATACGCAGTATTTT. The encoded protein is CASSQGTSGTDTQYF.

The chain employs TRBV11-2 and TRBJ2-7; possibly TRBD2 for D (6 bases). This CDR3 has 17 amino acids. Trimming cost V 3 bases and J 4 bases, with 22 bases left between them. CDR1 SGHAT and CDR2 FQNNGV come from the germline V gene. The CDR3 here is CASSFQEREPLPYEQYF. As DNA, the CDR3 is TGTGCCAGCAGCTTCCAAGAACGGGAGCCCTTACCTTACGAGCAGTACTTC. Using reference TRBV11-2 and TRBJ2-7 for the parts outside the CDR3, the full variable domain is EAGVAQSPRYKIIEKRQSVAFWCNPISGHATLYWYQQILGQGPKLLIQFQNNGVVDDSQLPKDRFSAERLKGVDSTLKIQPAKLEDSAVYLCASSFQEREPLPYEQYFGPGTRLTVT.

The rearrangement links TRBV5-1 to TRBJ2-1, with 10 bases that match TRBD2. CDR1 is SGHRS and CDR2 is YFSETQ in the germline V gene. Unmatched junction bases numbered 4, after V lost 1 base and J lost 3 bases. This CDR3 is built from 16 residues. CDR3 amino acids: CASSLTTSGRYNEQFF. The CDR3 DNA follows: TGCGCCAGCAGCTTGACGACTAGCGGGCGCTACAATGAGCAGTTCTTC.